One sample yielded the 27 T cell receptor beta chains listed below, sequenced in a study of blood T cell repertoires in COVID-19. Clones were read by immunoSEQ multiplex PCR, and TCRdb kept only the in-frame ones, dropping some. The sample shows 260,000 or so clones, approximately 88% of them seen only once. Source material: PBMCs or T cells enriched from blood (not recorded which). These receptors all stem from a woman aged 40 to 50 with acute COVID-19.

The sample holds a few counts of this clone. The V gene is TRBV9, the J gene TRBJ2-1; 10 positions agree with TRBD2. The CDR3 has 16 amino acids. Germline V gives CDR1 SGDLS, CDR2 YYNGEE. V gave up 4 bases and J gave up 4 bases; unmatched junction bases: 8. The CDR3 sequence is CASSPTLAGAYNEQFF. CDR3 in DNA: TGTGCCAGCAGCCCTACTCTAGCGGGGGCATACAATGAGCAGTTCTTC.

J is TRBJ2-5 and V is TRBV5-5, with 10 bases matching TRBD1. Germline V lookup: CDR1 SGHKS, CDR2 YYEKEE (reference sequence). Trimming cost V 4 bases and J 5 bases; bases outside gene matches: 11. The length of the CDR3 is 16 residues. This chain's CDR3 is CASSRTGTGEWETQYF. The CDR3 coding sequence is TGTGCCAGCAGCCGGACCGGGACAGGGGAATGGGAGACCCAGTACTTC.

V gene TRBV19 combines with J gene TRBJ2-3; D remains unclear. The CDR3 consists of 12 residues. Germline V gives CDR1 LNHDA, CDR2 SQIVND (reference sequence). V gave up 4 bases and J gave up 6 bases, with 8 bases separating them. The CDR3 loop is CASSRIGDTQYF. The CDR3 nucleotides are TGTGCCAGTAGTAGGATCGGGGATACGCAGTATTTT.

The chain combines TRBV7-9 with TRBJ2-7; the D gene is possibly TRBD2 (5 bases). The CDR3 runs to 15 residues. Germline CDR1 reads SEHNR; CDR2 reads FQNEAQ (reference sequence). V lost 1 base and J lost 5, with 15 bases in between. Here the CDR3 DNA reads TGTGCCAGCAGCTTAGGTGGCGGGCCGGAAAACGAGCAGTACTTC. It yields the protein CASSLGGGPENEQYF.

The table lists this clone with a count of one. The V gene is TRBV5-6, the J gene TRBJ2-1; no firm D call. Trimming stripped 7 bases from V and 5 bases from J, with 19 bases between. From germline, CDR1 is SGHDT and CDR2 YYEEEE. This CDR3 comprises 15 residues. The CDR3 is CASEKPGSANNEQFF. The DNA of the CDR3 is TGTGCCAGCGAAAAGCCCGGGTCAGCTAACAATGAGCAGTTCTTC. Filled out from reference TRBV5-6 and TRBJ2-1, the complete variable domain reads DAGVTQSPTHLIKTRGQQVTLRCSPKSGHDTVSWYQQALGQGPQFIFQYYEEEERQRGNFPDRFSGHQFPNYSSELNVNALLLGDSALYLCASEKPGSANNEQFFGPGTRLTVL.

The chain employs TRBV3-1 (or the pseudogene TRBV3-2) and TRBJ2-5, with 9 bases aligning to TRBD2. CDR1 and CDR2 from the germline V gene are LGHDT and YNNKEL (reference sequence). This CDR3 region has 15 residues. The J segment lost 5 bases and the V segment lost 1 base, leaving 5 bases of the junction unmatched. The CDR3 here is CASSQGTSETETQYF. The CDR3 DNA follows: TGTGCCAGCAGCCAAGGGACTAGCGAAACGGAGACCCAGTACTTC.

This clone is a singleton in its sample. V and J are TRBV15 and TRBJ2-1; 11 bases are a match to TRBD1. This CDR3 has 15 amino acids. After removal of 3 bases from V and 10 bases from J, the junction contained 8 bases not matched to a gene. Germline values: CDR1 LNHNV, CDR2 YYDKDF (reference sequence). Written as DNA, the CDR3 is TGTGCCACCAGCAGTGGGGGACAGGGGGGTCGGGAGCAGTTCTTC. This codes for CATSSGGQGGREQFF.

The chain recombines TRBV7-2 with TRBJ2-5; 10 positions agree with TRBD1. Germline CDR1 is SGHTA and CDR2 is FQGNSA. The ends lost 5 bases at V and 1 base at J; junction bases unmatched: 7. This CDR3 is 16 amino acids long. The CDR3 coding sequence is TGTGCCAGCAGCCTATCTTGGACAGGGGGCCAAGAGACCCAGTACTTC. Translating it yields CASSLSWTGGQETQYF.

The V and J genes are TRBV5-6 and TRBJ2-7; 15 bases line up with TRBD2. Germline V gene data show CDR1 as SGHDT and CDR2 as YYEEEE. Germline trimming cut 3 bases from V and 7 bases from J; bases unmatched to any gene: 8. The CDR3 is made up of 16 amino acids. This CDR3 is CASSSGLAGGREEQYF. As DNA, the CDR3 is TGTGCCAGCAGCTCGGGACTAGCGGGAGGTAGAGAGGAGCAGTACTTC.

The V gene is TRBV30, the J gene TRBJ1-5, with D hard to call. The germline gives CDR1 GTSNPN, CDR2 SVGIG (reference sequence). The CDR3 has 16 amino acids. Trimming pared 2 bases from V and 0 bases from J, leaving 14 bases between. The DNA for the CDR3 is TGTGCCTGGAGTTCCTCCCGGGTCTCTAGCAATCAGCCCCAGCATTTT. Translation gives CAWSSSRVSSNQPQHF.

CDR3 sequence: CASSLGGGTGLSTDTQYF. CDR3 in DNA: TGCGCCAGCAGCTTGGGGGGCGGAACAGGCCTTAGCACAGATACGCAGTATTTT. This chain joins TRBV5-1 and TRBJ2-3; possibly TRBD1 for D (5 bases). Germline-derived CDR1 and CDR2 are SGHRS and YFSETQ. The CDR3 sequence is 18 residues long. With 0 bases removed from V and 0 bases from J, the gap between germline ends came to 17 bases.

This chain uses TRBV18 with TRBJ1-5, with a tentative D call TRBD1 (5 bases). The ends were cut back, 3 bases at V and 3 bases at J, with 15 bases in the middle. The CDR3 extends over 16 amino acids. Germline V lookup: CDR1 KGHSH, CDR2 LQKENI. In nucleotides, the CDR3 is TGTGCCAGCTCACCCCTCTCCGTGGGGCTCAATCAGCCCCAGCATTTT. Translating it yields CASSPLSVGLNQPQHF. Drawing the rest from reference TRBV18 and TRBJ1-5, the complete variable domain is NAGVMQNPRHLVRRRGQEARLRCSPMKGHSHVYWYRQLPEEGLKFMVYLQKENIIDESGMPKERFSAEFPKEGPSILRIQQVVRGDSAAYFCASSPLSVGLNQPQHFGDGTRLSIL.

CDR3 loop: CASSRQGEDNEQFF. In DNA, the CDR3 is TGCGCCAGCAGTCGACAGGGAGAAGACAATGAGCAGTTCTTC. V usage is TRBV5-1 and J usage is TRBJ2-1; the match to TRBD1 covers 7 bases. This CDR3 spans 14 amino acids. The J segment lost 5 bases and the V segment lost 5 bases, leaving 7 bases of the junction unmatched. The germline V gene has CDR1 SGHRS and CDR2 YFSETQ.

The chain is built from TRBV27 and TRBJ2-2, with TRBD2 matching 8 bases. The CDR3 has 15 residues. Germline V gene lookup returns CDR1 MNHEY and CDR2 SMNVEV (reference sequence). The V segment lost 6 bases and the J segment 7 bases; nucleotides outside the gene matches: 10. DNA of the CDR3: TGTGCCAGCAGGACCCGGGAGGGCCCGGTCGGGGAGCTGTTTTTT. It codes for CASRTREGPVGELFF.

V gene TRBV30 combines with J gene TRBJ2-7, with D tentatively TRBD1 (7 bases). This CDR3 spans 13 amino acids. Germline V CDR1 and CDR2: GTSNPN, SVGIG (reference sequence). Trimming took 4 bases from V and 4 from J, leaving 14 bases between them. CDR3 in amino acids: CAWNGAGGYEQYF. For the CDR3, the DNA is TGTGCCTGGAACGGGGCAGGGGGGTACGAGCAGTACTTC.

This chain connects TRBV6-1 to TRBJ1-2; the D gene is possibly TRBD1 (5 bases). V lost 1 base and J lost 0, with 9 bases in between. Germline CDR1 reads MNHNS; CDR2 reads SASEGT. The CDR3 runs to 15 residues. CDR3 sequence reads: CASSEGQGTNYGYTF. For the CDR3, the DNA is TGTGCCAGCAGTGAAGGTCAGGGTACTAACTATGGCTACACCTTC.

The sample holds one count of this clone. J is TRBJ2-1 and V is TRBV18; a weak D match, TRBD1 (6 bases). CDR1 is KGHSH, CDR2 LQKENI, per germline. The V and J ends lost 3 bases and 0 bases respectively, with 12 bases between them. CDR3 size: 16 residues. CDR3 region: CASSPYQGSSYNEQFF. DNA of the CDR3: TGTGCCAGCTCACCGTATCAGGGGAGCTCCTACAATGAGCAGTTCTTC.

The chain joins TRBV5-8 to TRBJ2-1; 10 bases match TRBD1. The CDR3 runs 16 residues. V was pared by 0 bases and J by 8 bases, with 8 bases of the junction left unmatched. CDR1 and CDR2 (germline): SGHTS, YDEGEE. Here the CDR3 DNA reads TGTGCCAGCAGCTTGGGGACGGAGGACAGGGGGGATGAGCAGTTCTTC. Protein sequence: CASSLGTEDRGDEQFF.

The CDR3 DNA is TGTGCCAGCAGTGGGGACAGTCTTCAAGAGACCCAGTACTTC. Its translation is CASSGDSLQETQYF. The rearrangement links TRBV28 to TRBJ2-5, with 7 bases fitting TRBD1. The V and J ends lost 5 bases and 2 bases, in that order; junction bases with no gene match: 5. This CDR3 is built from 14 residues. Germline-derived CDR1 and CDR2 are MDHEN and SYDVKM.

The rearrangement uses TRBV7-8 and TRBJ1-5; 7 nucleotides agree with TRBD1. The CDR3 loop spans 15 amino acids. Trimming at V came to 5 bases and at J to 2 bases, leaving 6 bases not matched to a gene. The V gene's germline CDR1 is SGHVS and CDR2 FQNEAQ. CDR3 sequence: CASSHKTGGNQPQHF. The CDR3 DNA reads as TGTGCCAGCAGCCACAAAACAGGGGGCAATCAGCCCCAGCATTTT.

The CDR3 loop is CASGRGPYNEQFF. The DNA of the CDR3 is TGTGCCAGCGGGAGGGGACCTTACAATGAGCAGTTCTTC. The V and J genes are TRBV2 and TRBJ2-1, with 7 bases matching TRBD2. This CDR3 contains 13 residues. Germline CDR1 SNHLY, CDR2 FYNNEI. Trimming at V came to 8 bases and at J to 4 bases, leaving 5 bases not matched to a gene.

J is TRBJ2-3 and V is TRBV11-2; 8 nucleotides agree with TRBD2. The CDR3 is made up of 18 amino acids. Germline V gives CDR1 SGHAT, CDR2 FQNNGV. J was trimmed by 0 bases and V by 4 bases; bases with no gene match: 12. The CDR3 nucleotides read TGTGCCAGCAGCTCCGCGGGGGGTAGCGGAACTAGCACAGATACGCAGTATTTT. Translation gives CASSSAGGSGTSTDTQYF.

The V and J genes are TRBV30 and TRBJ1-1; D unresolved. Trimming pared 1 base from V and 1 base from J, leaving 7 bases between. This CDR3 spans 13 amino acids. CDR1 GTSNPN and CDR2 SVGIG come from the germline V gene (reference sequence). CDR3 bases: TGTGCCTGGAGTGCTGAGGGGAACACTGAAGCTTTCTTT. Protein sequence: CAWSAEGNTEAFF.

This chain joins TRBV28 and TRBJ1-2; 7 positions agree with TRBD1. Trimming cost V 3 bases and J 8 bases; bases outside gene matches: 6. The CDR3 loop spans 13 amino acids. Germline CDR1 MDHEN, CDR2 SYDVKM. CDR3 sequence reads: CASSFVQGGGYTF. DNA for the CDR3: TGTGCCAGCAGTTTTGTCCAGGGGGGAGGCTACACCTTC.

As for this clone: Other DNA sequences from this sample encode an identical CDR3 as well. The CDR3 loop is CASSLTGGNTEAFF. CDR3 coding DNA: TGTGCCAGCAGTCTGACAGGGGGAAACACTGAAGCTTTCTTT. V and J are TRBV27 and TRBJ1-1, with 9 bases fitting TRBD1. Germline V gives CDR1 MNHEY, CDR2 SMNVEV (reference sequence). V was pared by 5 bases and J by 2 bases, with 3 bases of the junction left unmatched. This CDR3 has 14 residues.

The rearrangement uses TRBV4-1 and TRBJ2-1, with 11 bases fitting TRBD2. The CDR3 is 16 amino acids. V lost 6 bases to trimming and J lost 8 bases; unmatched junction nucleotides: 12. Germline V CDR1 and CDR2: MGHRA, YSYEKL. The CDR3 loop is CASSLIRLAGKDEQFF. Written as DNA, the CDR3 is TGCGCCAGCAGTCTGATAAGACTAGCGGGAAAGGATGAGCAGTTCTTC.

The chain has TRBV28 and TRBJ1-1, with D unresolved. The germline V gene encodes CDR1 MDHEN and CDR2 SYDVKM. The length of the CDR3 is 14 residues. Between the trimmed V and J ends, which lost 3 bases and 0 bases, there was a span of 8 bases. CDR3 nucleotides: TGTGCCAGCAGTTTTCCGAGTTTGAACACTGAAGCTTTCTTT. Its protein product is CASSFPSLNTEAFF.